This entry concerns a single TCR beta chain. This sample was taken from a study of T cell changes during pregnancy in multiple sclerosis. Assay used: immunoSEQ multiplex PCR; TCRdb lists only in-frame clones, some missing. The table has around 50,000 clones, 94% seen once. This sequence was found in a female donor with multiple sclerosis, enrolled in a pregnancy study. Sequences were derived from CD8+ T cells from peripheral blood mononuclear cells, sampled in the first trimester of pregnancy.

The CDR3 region has the DNA TGTGCCAGCAGTTACTCGAATACATATGGCTACACCTTC. It translates to CASSYSNTYGYTF. The V call is TRBV6-5, the J call TRBJ1-2; D is unresolved. V dropped 0 bases and J dropped 5 bases, with 7 bases sitting between them. The CDR3 spans 13 residues. CDR1 and CDR2 (germline): MNHEY, SVGAGI.